This TCR beta chain was recorded in a study of T cell changes during pregnancy in multiple sclerosis (dated by TCRdb to between 2017 and 2020). About the full investigation: Changes in the T cell repertoire over the course of pregnancy were examined in this study in women with multiple sclerosis.

Comments on this clone: The specificity of this receptor is unknown. It has no much larger one-base neighbor in the sample; base qualities were not kept.

Looking up the germline V gene yields CDR1 SQVTM and CDR2 ANQGSEA. V gives up 5 bases and J gives up 0 bases, and the segment between their germline ends measures 13 bases. Reading from cysteine to phenylalanine, the CDR3 counts 14 amino acids. Only CDR3 DNA remains: 42 bases, in frame from the first base. Libraries were built with the immunoSEQ multiplex PCR assay. This is the immuneACCESS table as TCRdb keeps it, with only in-frame sequences that have V and J called. A part of the clones is gone; compared with another copy, unresolved V genes explain less than half, and the rest is unexplained. This sample has tens of thousands of clones in its table, and around nine tenths of those were observed once. Around an eighth of the sample rests with the top ten.

The sequence came from a female donor in good health, enrolled as a control in a pregnancy study. The chain is encoded by TRBV29-1 joined to TRBJ1-2; possibly the D gene is TRBD1, per 5 matching bases. This specimen was CD8+ T cells from peripheral blood mononuclear cells, taken in the first trimester of pregnancy. The CDR3 amino acid sequence is: CSVSGHSTNYGYTF. The nucleotide sequence is given as TGCAGCGTTTCCGGACACTCCACTAACTATGGCTACACCTTC. Where the CDR3 stops, the reference TRBV29-1 and TRBJ1-2 genes take over; the full variable domain is SAVISQKPSRDICQRGTSLTIQCQVDSQVTMMFWYRQQPGQSLTLIATANQGSEATYESGFVIDKFPISRPNLTFSTLTVSNMSPEDSSIYLCSVSGHSTNYGYTFGSGTRLTVV.